This TCR beta chain is from a study of beta chain features in type 1 diabetes. TCRB transcripts that were expressed got sequenced, as all of the isolated RNA had been reverse transcribed. Assay: immunoSEQ multiplex PCR; the TCRdb copy retains only in-frame clones and omits some. The table shows under 250,000 clones, with less than 15% occurring only once. Study-level findings and limits: Patients with type 1 diabetes carried fewer insertions and had more deletions at their VDJ junctions. Patients showed naive, central memory and Treg TCRB repertoires that appeared more similar than those of healthy donors. Patients with Type 1 diabetes showed moderately but significantly shorter TCRB CDR3s in all four CD4+ subsets.

Every sorted population was more than 95% pure. With respect to this clone: Its matching antigen is unknown.

The sample taken for sequencing was naive CD4+ T cells from blood. The receptor was isolated from a woman aged 40 to 50 in good health.

The CDR3 coding sequence is TGTGCCAGTCAACCGACCTACCTCGGGACTAGCGGGGGGTACAATGAGCAGTTCTTC. Translated, it gives CASQPTYLGTSGGYNEQFF. The chain uses TRBV2 and TRBJ2-1, with 15 bases identical to TRBD2. Per germline, CDR1 SNHLY and CDR2 FYNNEI. The CDR3 runs to 19 residues. Losses at the gene ends were 9 bases for V and 4 bases for J; bases not matched to a gene: 16.